These 29 T cell receptor beta chains originate from one sample sequenced in a study of cytomegalovirus exposure and HLA in healthy donors. The PCR had 60 Vbeta and 13 Jbeta primers. Data came from immunoSEQ multiplex PCR; TCRdb stores just in-frame clones and leaves some out. The data contain roughly 140,000 clones, about four fifths of them seen just once; the ten biggest clones take up 4.5% to 6%. Sequenced input: PBMCs. The source is a man aged 25 to 45 in good health and CMV-seropositive.

This clone has a single count. The junction departs from germline at one end; a sequencing error may be responsible. Written as DNA, the CDR3 is TGTGCCAGCAGCTTATCATCTAGCGGGGGGGCCCGAGAGACCCAGTACTTC. Protein product: CASSLSSSGGARETQYF. The chain employs TRBV27 and TRBJ2-5; 12 positions agree with TRBD2. Germline V gene data show CDR1 as MNHEY and CDR2 as SMNVEV (reference sequence). The CDR3 loop spans 17 amino acids.

The chain recombines TRBV7-8 with TRBJ1-1; 7 nucleotides match TRBD1. From germline, CDR1 is SGHVS and CDR2 FQNEAQ. J gave up 10 bases and V 1 base, and 9 bases lay outside the gene matches. The CDR3 has 14 residues. The CDR3 reads CASSLVENRGAAFF. Here the CDR3 DNA reads TGTGCCAGCAGCTTAGTAGAAAACAGGGGAGCAGCTTTCTTT.

The V call is TRBV30, the J call TRBJ1-4, with 7 bases fitting TRBD1. Trimming removed 1 base from V and 4 bases from J; junction bases left unmatched: 6. This CDR3 is 15 amino acids long. Germline V gives CDR1 GTSNPN, CDR2 SVGIG (reference sequence). The CDR3 here is CAWSASGTDNEKLFF. For the CDR3, the DNA is TGTGCCTGGAGTGCTTCCGGGACAGATAATGAAAAACTGTTTTTT.

The genes are TRBV30 and TRBJ2-1; D perhaps matches TRBD1 (5 bases). CDR1 and CDR2 from the germline V gene are GTSNPN and SVGIG (reference sequence). V dropped 7 bases and J dropped 4 bases, with 11 bases sitting between them. The CDR3 runs to 12 residues. In DNA form, the CDR3 reads TGTGCCTCCCCAAGGGGATACAATGAGCAGTTCTTC. It encodes CASPRGYNEQFF.

This clone was picked up one time. One end of the junction fails to match germline, which may point to a read error. The chain is built from TRBV7-9 and TRBJ1-1; D remains ambiguous. Germline V gives CDR1 SEHNR, CDR2 FQNEAQ (reference sequence). This CDR3 is 19 amino acids long. The CDR3 DNA is TGTTCCAGCAGCTTAATCCCTAATGGTGGGGTCGGGGTAAACACTGAAGCTTTCTTT. Its protein product is CSSSLIPNGGVGVNTEAFF. Full variable domain (remainder filled in from reference TRBV7-9 and TRBJ1-1): DTGVSQNPRHKITKRGQNVTFRCDPISEHNRLYWYRQTLGQGPEFLTYFQNEAQLEKSRLLSDRFSAERPKGSFSTLEIQRTEQGDSAMYLCSSSLIPNGGVGVNTEAFFGQGTRLTVV.

The rearrangement uses TRBV25-1 and TRBJ2-5; a possible D gene is TRBD1 (5 bases). The J call may be incorrect, as the DNA end agrees better with TRBJ2-7. The CDR3 is 15 amino acids. Germline lookup yields CDR1 MGHDK and CDR2 SYGVNS. In DNA, the CDR3 is TGTGCCAGCAGTGAGGTCGCAGGGAAATTCTACGAGCAGTACTTC. This sequence encodes CASSEVAGKFYEQYF.

The rearrangement links TRBV27 to TRBJ1-1, with 9 bases aligning to TRBD1. Germline V gene lookup returns CDR1 MNHEY and CDR2 SMNVEV (reference sequence). V was pared by 3 bases and J by 9 bases, with 5 bases of the junction left unmatched. The CDR3 is 13 residues long. DNA of the CDR3: TGTGCCAGCAGTTTCACCGGGACAGGGAAAGCTTTCTTT. Amino acid sequence: CASSFTGTGKAFF.

The chain recombines TRBV27 with TRBJ1-6, with 7 bases lining up with TRBD1. CDR1 is MNHEY and CDR2 is SMNVEV in the germline V gene (reference sequence). After removal of 5 bases from V and 4 bases from J, the junction contained 5 bases not matched to a gene. This CDR3 is built from 15 residues. CDR3 nucleotides: TGTGCCAGCAGTCCCCGGGGACAGTATAATTCACCCCTCCACTTT. This codes for CASSPRGQYNSPLHF.

The J gene is TRBJ2-2, the V gene TRBV18; D is uncertain. CDR3 length: 15 residues. Trimming cost V 0 bases and J 1 base, with 6 bases left between them. Germline CDR1 is KGHSH and CDR2 is LQKENI. DNA of the CDR3: TGTGCCAGCTCACCACCTCCCCGGAACACCGGGGAGCTGTTTTTT. This gives the protein CASSPPPRNTGELFF.

The chain recombines TRBV5-5 with TRBJ1-5, with D possibly being TRBD1 (5 bases). This CDR3 is built from 14 residues. Germline values: CDR1 SGHKS, CDR2 YYEKEE (reference sequence). The V end was cut by 4 bases, the J end by 2 bases, with 10 bases between. The CDR3 reads CASSDGGGNQPQHF. The CDR3 region has the DNA TGTGCCAGCAGCGACGGGGGGGGCAATCAGCCCCAGCATTTT.

V usage is TRBV19 and J usage is TRBJ1-1, with a tentative D call TRBD1 (5 bases). Per the germline V gene, CDR1 is LNHDA and CDR2 is SQIVND (reference sequence). The V end lost 4 bases, the J end lost 5 bases, and 14 bases lay between the germline ends. This CDR3 contains 14 residues. The DNA of the CDR3 is TGTGCCAGTAGTACTCCCCTCCGACAGACTGAAGCTTTCTTT. It codes for CASSTPLRQTEAFF.

V gene TRBV28 combines with J gene TRBJ2-1; 8 nucleotides agree with TRBD2. Unmatched junction bases numbered 8, after V lost 5 bases and J lost 5 bases. The germline V gene encodes CDR1 MDHEN and CDR2 SYDVKM. The CDR3 consists of 15 residues. CDR3 DNA sequence: TGTGCCAGCAGTCCCATCGGGACTAGAAACAATGAGCAGTTCTTC. Translating gives CASSPIGTRNNEQFF.

The V call is TRBV19, the J call TRBJ2-2; TRBD2 aligns across 14 bases. The germline V gene has CDR1 LNHDA and CDR2 SQIVND (reference sequence). Trimming took 3 bases from V and 2 from J; bases not matched to a gene: 2. The CDR3 loop spans 17 amino acids. CDR3 coding DNA: TGTGCCAGTAGTATGGGACTAGCGGGAGAAAACACCGGGGAGCTGTTTTTT. This codes for CASSMGLAGENTGELFF.

CDR3 loop: CASSPGHTGVGYTF. The DNA for the CDR3 is TGCGCCAGCAGCCCTGGCCACACAGGGGTCGGCTACACCTTC. This chain joins TRBV5-1 and TRBJ1-2, with TRBD1 matching over 7 bases. Looked up from germline, CDR1 is SGHRS and CDR2 is YFSETQ. There are 14 residues in the CDR3. Losses at the gene ends were 4 bases for V and 8 bases for J; bases not matched to a gene: 11.

Points on this clone: One end of the junction is discordant with germline, which a read error may explain. The chain links TRBV7-9 to TRBJ2-7, with 11 nucleotides matching TRBD1. CDR3 size: 15 residues. Germline CDR1 is SEHNR and CDR2 is FQNEAQ (reference sequence). In DNA form, the CDR3 reads TGTTCCAGCAGCCTGGACAGGGGGCTTGCGTGGGAGCAGTACTTC. It translates to CSSSLDRGLAWEQYF.

V usage is TRBV5-1 and J usage is TRBJ2-7, with 10 bases fitting TRBD1. V shed 3 bases and J 2 bases; nucleotides not matched to a gene: 2. CDR1 SGHRS and CDR2 YFSETQ come from the germline V gene. The CDR3 has 14 amino acids. CDR3 region: CASSSGQGPYEQYF. CDR3 DNA: TGCGCCAGCAGCTCGGGACAGGGGCCCTACGAGCAGTACTTC.

This chain links TRBV7-2 with TRBJ2-1, with TRBD2 matching 7 bases. V trimming: 3 bases; J trimming: 5 bases; junction bases outside the gene matches: 10. The CDR3 is 16 residues long. Germline V gene sequence: CDR1 SGHTA, CDR2 FQGNSA. For the CDR3, the DNA is TGTGCCAGCAGCTTCCACGCGGGGGTCCCGCACAATGAGCAGTTCTTC. This encodes CASSFHAGVPHNEQFF. The variable domain in full, with the rest retrieved from reference TRBV7-2 and TRBJ2-1, is GAGVSQSPSNKVTEKGKDVELRCDPISGHTALYWYRQSLGQGLEFLIYFQGNSAPDKSGLPSDRFSAERTGGSVSTLTIQRTQQEDSAVYLCASSFHAGVPHNEQFFGPGTRLTVL.

The rearrangement links TRBV18 to TRBJ2-2, with TRBD2 matching over 8 bases. J lost 0 bases, V lost 3 bases, and 3 bases had no gene match. This CDR3 spans 16 amino acids. CDR1 KGHSH and CDR2 LQKENI come from the germline V gene. The CDR3 DNA reads as TGTGCCAGCTCACCGCGGGGGGCGGCGAACACCGGGGAGCTGTTTTTT. This translates into CASSPRGAANTGELFF.

In this sample, this clone turned up a few times. The gene calls are TRBV19 and TRBJ2-7, with D possibly matching TRBD1 (6 bases). Trimming took off 6 bases at V and 6 bases at J, with 15 bases between the two ends. Per germline, CDR1 LNHDA and CDR2 SQIVND (reference sequence). The CDR3 consists of 13 residues. The CDR3 reads CASSRQVTGEQYF. The CDR3 region has the DNA TGTGCCAGTAGCCGACAGGTCACGGGCGAGCAGTACTTC.

This rearrangement joins TRBV30 to TRBJ2-1, with 7 bases identical to TRBD2. Germline loops: CDR1 GTSNPN, CDR2 SVGIG (reference sequence). The CDR3 spans 12 residues. V lost 5 bases to trimming and J lost 11 bases; unmatched junction nucleotides: 9. The CDR3 DNA reads as TGTGCCTGGGACCGGGACTACGTGAAGCAGTTCTTC. Its protein is CAWDRDYVKQFF.

A single count supports this clone. V gene TRBV10-1 combines with J gene TRBJ2-2, with D possibly matching TRBD2 (5 bases). Germline CDR1 and CDR2: WNHNN and SYGVQD (reference sequence). The CDR3 is 13 amino acids. V lost 2 bases and J lost 5, with 6 bases in between. The CDR3 region is CASSEVATGELFF. The CDR3 DNA reads as TGCGCCAGCAGTGAGGTAGCGACCGGGGAGCTGTTTTTT.

The chain is built from TRBV6-4 and TRBJ2-1; D not resolved. Between the trimmed V and J ends, which lost 0 bases and 5 bases, there was a span of 5 bases. The CDR3 totals 13 residues. Germline assignment: CDR1 MRHNA and CDR2 SNTAGT. The chain's CDR3 is CASSDSLNNEQFF. Here the CDR3 DNA reads TGTGCCAGCAGTGACTCACTAAACAATGAGCAGTTCTTC.

The V and J genes are TRBV5-1 and TRBJ2-7; D possibly corresponds to TRBD1 (7 bases). Germline CDR1 and CDR2: SGHRS and YFSETQ. Between the trimmed V and J ends, which lost 4 bases and 5 bases, there was a span of 16 bases. There are 14 residues in the CDR3. The CDR3 loop is CASSTGAGGDEQYF. The CDR3 DNA reads as TGCGCCAGCAGCACGGGGGCAGGGGGAGACGAGCAGTACTTC.

The rearrangement joins TRBV14 to TRBJ2-1; D is unresolved. The CDR3 consists of 13 residues. The V gene's germline CDR1 is SGHDN and CDR2 FVKESK. Trimming pared 3 bases from V and 7 bases from J, leaving 10 bases between. CDR3 region: CASSQAGYNEQFF. CDR3 DNA: TGTGCCAGCAGCCAGGCAGGTTATAATGAGCAGTTCTTC.

V gene TRBV28 combines with J gene TRBJ2-7; 10 bases map to TRBD1. The CDR3 is 15 residues long. CDR1 and CDR2 (germline): MDHEN, SYDVKM. The J segment lost 4 bases and the V segment lost 4 bases, leaving 7 bases of the junction unmatched. CDR3 sequence: CASSSSGTGVYEQYF. The CDR3 DNA reads as TGTGCCAGCAGTTCTTCCGGGACAGGGGTGTACGAGCAGTACTTC.

The genes are TRBV14 and TRBJ2-1, with a tentative D call TRBD2 (6 bases). The CDR3 spans 21 residues. Germline CDR1 reads SGHDN; CDR2 reads FVKESK. The V gene lost 2 bases and the J gene lost 1 base, with 27 bases spanning the gap. The CDR3 protein is CASSQYVAGRMTRASYNEQFF. The CDR3 DNA sequence: TGTGCCAGCAGCCAATACGTCGCGGGCCGCATGACTAGGGCGTCCTACAATGAGCAGTTCTTC.

J is TRBJ2-2 and V is TRBV5-8, with a possible D match to TRBD1 (6 bases). Germline V lookup: CDR1 SGHTS, CDR2 YDEGEE. Trimming cost V 4 bases and J 1 base, with 8 bases left between them. The CDR3 spans 14 residues. CDR3 DNA: TGTGCCAGCAGCACGACAGGGAACACCGGGGAGCTGTTTTTT. This gives the protein CASSTTGNTGELFF.

This sequence joins TRBV7-2 and TRBJ2-7; 13 bases agree with TRBD2. CDR3 size: 14 residues. Trimming removed 5 bases from V and 5 bases from J; junction bases left unmatched: 3. Germline V gene sequence: CDR1 SGHTA, CDR2 FQGNSA. The CDR3, as DNA: TGTGCCAGCAGCACCGGGACTAGCGGGGACGAGCAGTACTTC. This translates into CASSTGTSGDEQYF. Full variable domain (rest looked up from reference TRBV7-2 and TRBJ2-7): GAGVSQSPSNKVTEKGKDVELRCDPISGHTALYWYRQSLGQGLEFLIYFQGNSAPDKSGLPSDRFSAERTGGSVSTLTIQRTQQEDSAVYLCASSTGTSGDEQYFGPGTRLTVT.

The rearrangement joins TRBV7-9 to TRBJ2-2, with D possibly TRBD1 on 5 matching bases. The germline gives CDR1 SEHNR, CDR2 FQNEAQ (reference sequence). Between the trimmed V and J ends, which lost 5 bases and 4 bases, there was a span of 14 bases. The CDR3 length is 15 residues. CDR3 nucleotides: TGTGCCAGCAGCGGGGCTCTCCGCGGCACCGGGGAGCTGTTTTTT. Residues: CASSGALRGTGELFF.